This T cell receptor (beta chain) was identified in a study of monozygotic twins with cystic fibrosis. Study-level information: Around 3 micrograms of fragmented DNA underwent roughly 15 PCR cycles for library preparation. Study-wide results and limits: Monozygotic CF twins shared more identical nucleotide clonotypes than unrelated patients.

This clone was seen more than once but under ten times. As yet, its antigen is unknown. The CDR3 length is 15 residues. Germline assignment: CDR1 SGHTA and CDR2 FQGNSA. Trimming removed 5 bases from V and 4 bases from J, with 15 bases in between. TCRdb's table, derived via immunoSEQ multiplex PCR, lists solely in-frame clones and lacks some. The sample has around 21,000 clones; 80% to 90% are singletons. This rearrangement joins TRBV7-2 to TRBJ1-3; weak D call: TRBD1 (6 bases). The clonotype was recovered from a woman aged 25 to 45 with cystic fibrosis. Sequencing was performed on blood. CDR3 nucleotides: TGTGCCAGCAGCCTAGGGGGTTCCAGAGGAAACACCATATATTTT. Its translation: CASSLGGSRGNTIYF. Using reference TRBV7-2 and TRBJ1-3 for the parts outside the CDR3, the full variable domain is GAGVSQSPSNKVTEKGKDVELRCDPISGHTALYWYRQSLGQGLEFLIYFQGNSAPDKSGLPSDRFSAERTGGSVSTLTIQRTQQEDSAVYLCASSLGGSRGNTIYFGEGSWLTVV.